Described below is a single TCR beta chain sequence and its context. The germline gives CDR1 SEHNR, CDR2 FQNEAQ (reference sequence). The CDR3 runs to 15 residues. Trimming removed 5 bases at V and 4 bases at J, with 17 bases between. In the study's own analysis: Amplification with reference gene primers provided the estimates of nucleated cell counts. Sequencing was performed with immunoSEQ multiplex PCR; in TCRdb, only in-frame clones are kept and a portion is missing. V and J calls and clone size are as listed in that table; D and trimming were resolved from the DNA. The profile shows about 120,000 clones, roughly three quarters of them singletons. The record originates from a study of blood T cell repertoires in COVID-19. Background on the study: Collection of acute and convalescent COVID-19 samples took place in the United States, Italy and Spain. T cells, B-cell-depleted T cells, or PBMCs provided the cDNA or gDNA that served as material.

The material sequenced was peripheral blood. This chain links TRBV7-9 with TRBJ1-2; D is perhaps TRBD1 (5 bases). The TCR sequence derives from a woman of 80 years or more with acute or convalescent COVID-19. CDR3 nucleotides: TGTGCCAGCAGCGCCTTGGGGGGACTGGGCTATGGCTACACCTTC. This gives the protein CASSALGGLGYGYTF.